The rows below give T cell receptor beta chains drawn from one sample of a study of regulatory T cells in long-lasting Graves disease. TCRdb re-called the multiplex PCR reads through MiXCR, storing one row per CDR3 protein. The data show roughly 500,000 distinct CDR3 sequences, approximately 13% seen once. The same data also went into a second study, on T cells in Graves' hyperthyroidism and ophthalmopathy.

The specimen was peripheral blood mononuclear cells (PBMCs), collected at new diagnosis, from a patient treated with antithyroid drugs. Receptors were obtained from a man aged 25-40 years with Graves disease. CDR3s include the opening cysteine and the closing phenylalanine or tryptophan. D genes are given only for firm matches. Clone size, where shown, is once, few, many, or a class for clones that have expanded.

d_gene: NA
abundance: many
j_gene: TRBJ1-5
v_gene: TRBV7-2
CDR3nt: TGTGCCAGCAGCTCCCTGAAGGGCGGTCAGCCCCAGCATTTT
CDR3aa: CASSSLKGGQPQHF

d_gene: NA
abundance: many
j_gene: TRBJ1-5
v_gene: TRBV2
CDR3nt: TGTGCCAGCAGTGAAGCCGACAGGAGGGGCCAGCCCCAGCATTTT
CDR3aa: CASSEADRRGQPQHF

d_gene: TRBD2
abundance: NA
j_gene: TRBJ2-6
v_gene: TRBV7-9
CDR3nt: TGTGCCAGCAGCTCGCCGGGACTAGCGAGCTCTGGGGCTAACGTCCTGACTTTC
CDR3aa: CASSSPGLASSGANVLTF

d_gene: TRBD2
abundance: few
j_gene: TRBJ2-1
v_gene: TRBV5-1
CDR3nt: TGCGCCAGCAGCTTGGAGGCTAGCGGTAGATCTGAGCAGTTCTTC
CDR3aa: CASSLEASGRSEQFF

d_gene: TRBD1
abundance: many
j_gene: TRBJ1-4
v_gene: TRBV25-1
CDR3nt: TGTGCCAGCAGTCCACAGGGGGGCGAAAAACTGTTTTTT
CDR3aa: CASSPQGGEKLFF

d_gene: NA
abundance: once
j_gene: TRBJ2-1
v_gene: TRBV13
CDR3nt: TGTGCCAGCAGCCACCCCGGTGCCGAGGGGTACGAGCAGTTCTTC
CDR3aa: CASSHPGAEGYEQFF

d_gene: TRBD1
abundance: few
j_gene: TRBJ1-5
v_gene: TRBV19
CDR3nt: TGTGCCAGTAGTATCAAGAGACAGGGGATCCAAGTCCGTCAGCCCCAGCATTTT
CDR3aa: CASSIKRQGIQVRQPQHF

d_gene: TRBD1
abundance: few
j_gene: TRBJ2-2
v_gene: TRBV10-2
CDR3nt: TGCGCCAGCAGTGAGTCGACAGGGAGCACCGGGGAGCTGTTTTTT
CDR3aa: CASSESTGSTGELFF

d_gene: TRBD2
abundance: many
j_gene: TRBJ2-7
v_gene: TRBV10-3
CDR3nt: TGTGCCATCAGTTCCAGCGGGAGTGCTTACGAGCAGTACTTC
CDR3aa: CAISSSGSAYEQYF

d_gene: NA
abundance: few
j_gene: TRBJ2-2
v_gene: TRBV10-1
CDR3nt: TGCGCCAGCAGTGATGGATCCGGGGAGCTGTTTTTT
CDR3aa: CASSDGSGELFF

d_gene: NA
abundance: many
j_gene: TRBJ1-4
v_gene: TRBV6-1
CDR3nt: TGTGCCAGCAGTCTCGGACCGTCCAGTGGAAAACTGTTTTTT
CDR3aa: CASSLGPSSGKLFF

d_gene: NA
abundance: many
j_gene: TRBJ2-7
v_gene: TRBV27
CDR3nt: TGTGCCAGCAAAGACCCTCGCTCCTACGAGCAGTACTTC
CDR3aa: CASKDPRSYEQYF

d_gene: TRBD2
abundance: few
j_gene: TRBJ2-2
v_gene: TRBV19
CDR3nt: TGTGCCAGTAGTAGACTAGCGGGACAAAGGGAGCTGTTTTTT
CDR3aa: CASSRLAGQRELFF

d_gene: NA
abundance: many
j_gene: TRBJ1-5
v_gene: TRBV18
CDR3nt: TGTGCCAGCTCTGGGGATGGCAATCAGCCCCAGCATTTT
CDR3aa: CASSGDGNQPQHF

d_gene: TRBD1
abundance: many
j_gene: TRBJ1-4
v_gene: TRBV5-1
CDR3nt: TGCGCCAGCAGCCCAGGGGGCCGGTCGGATGAAAAACTGTTTTTT
CDR3aa: CASSPGGRSDEKLFF

d_gene: NA
abundance: many
j_gene: TRBJ2-3
v_gene: TRBV6-1
CDR3nt: TGTGCCAGCAGTGAACTGCAATCGGGGACAGATACGCAGTATTTT
CDR3aa: CASSELQSGTDTQYF

d_gene: NA
abundance: many
j_gene: TRBJ2-7
v_gene: TRBV20-1
CDR3nt: TGCAGTGCTAGATTAGTGGCGGGTTACGAGCAGTACTTC
CDR3aa: CSARLVAGYEQYF

d_gene: NA
abundance: many
j_gene: TRBJ1-5
v_gene: TRBV20-1
CDR3nt: TGCAGTGCTGGGCGCCGCGGGGTGAGCAATCAGCCCCAGCATTTT
CDR3aa: CSAGRRGVSNQPQHF

d_gene: TRBD2
abundance: NA
j_gene: TRBJ2-3
v_gene: TRBV5-1
CDR3nt: TGCGCCAGCAGCTTGATCGGGACTAGCGGGGGAAACACAGATACGCAGTATTTT
CDR3aa: CASSLIGTSGGNTDTQYF

d_gene: NA
abundance: many
j_gene: TRBJ2-2
v_gene: TRBV6-1
CDR3nt: TGTGCCAGCACGGCCCCTAACACCGGGGAGCTGTTTTTT
CDR3aa: CASTAPNTGELFF

d_gene: TRBD2
abundance: many
j_gene: TRBJ2-3
v_gene: TRBV12-3/TRBV12-4
CDR3nt: TGTGCCAGCAAGCCTAGCGGGGGGCAGGATACGCAGTATTTT
CDR3aa: CASKPSGGQDTQYF

d_gene: TRBD1
abundance: many
j_gene: TRBJ1-2
v_gene: TRBV27
CDR3nt: TGTGCCAGCAGTTTGGCGTCCGGGACAGTCTATGGCTACACCTTC
CDR3aa: CASSLASGTVYGYTF

d_gene: NA
abundance: few
j_gene: TRBJ1-1
v_gene: TRBV6-1
CDR3nt: TGTGCCAGCAGTACCCTCCCGTGGGGGGCCCGAGCAAGCACTGAAGCTTTCTTT
CDR3aa: CASSTLPWGARASTEAFF

d_gene: NA
abundance: few
j_gene: TRBJ2-1
v_gene: TRBV13
CDR3nt: TGTGCCCGGCGAGGTCCCTACAATGAGCAGTTCTTC
CDR3aa: CARRGPYNEQFF

d_gene: TRBD1
abundance: NA
j_gene: TRBJ2-7
v_gene: TRBV6-1
CDR3nt: TGTGCCAGCACTTCCCGGGACAGCAGTTTTACCGAGCAGTACTTC
CDR3aa: CASTSRDSSFTEQYF

d_gene: TRBD1
abundance: NA
j_gene: TRBJ1-1
v_gene: TRBV7-9
CDR3nt: TGTGCCAGCGCGGGGACAGGGAGGCCTGAAGCTTTCTTT
CDR3aa: CASAGTGRPEAFF